The clone carrying this T cell receptor (beta chain) came up a few times. This may stem from a read error, because a much larger clone lies one nucleotide away. The data belong to a study of prognosis after radiotherapy for stage I lung cancer. Study as a whole: There were 15 or so patients with newly diagnosed primary stage I lung tumors and 4 or 5 patients with oligometastatic NSCLC after surgical resection of the primary tumor.

Germline loops: CDR1 MDHEN, CDR2 SYDVKM. The CDR3 consists of 16 residues. V was pared by 8 bases and J by 3 bases, with 13 bases of the junction left unmatched. Two rounds of multiplex PCR amplified TCR beta CDR3 from genomic DNA. Gene-specific TRBV and TRBJ primers were used in PCR round one. TCRdb ran MiXCR on the multiplex PCR reads and lists one entry per CDR3 protein. Found here are some 36,000 distinct CDR3 sequences, approximately 24% of them singletons; the top ten hold around 25%. The sample was PBMCs, taken before or after stereotactic body radiation therapy (not recorded which). V and J are TRBV28 and TRBJ2-5; TRBD1 matches at 9 bases. This TCR was sampled from a donor over 45 with non-small cell lung cancer. The CDR3 protein is CASVSYGTGSKETQYF. CDR3 in DNA: TGTGCCAGCGTATCCTACGGGACAGGGTCCAAAGAGACCCAGTACTTC.